The 27 T cell receptor beta chains given below trace back to one sample, sequenced in a study of CD4 T cells in relation to SARS-CoV-2 and coronaviruses. These receptors' antigens are unknown. Some clones are missing from TCRdb's copy, which holds only in-frame ones; the method was immunoSEQ multiplex PCR. Here the sample spans 38,000 or so clones, 65% to 80% being singletons. Sequenced material: memory CD4+ T cells from PBMCs, cultured in vitro. Every receptor here comes from an adult with COVID-19.

V and J are TRBV5-8 and TRBJ2-5; no firm D call. The CDR3 length is 10 residues. V lost 2 bases to trimming and J lost 9 bases, with 5 bases between them. Germline V gene lookup returns CDR1 SGHTS and CDR2 YDEGEE. CDR3 residues: CASSFFAQYF. CDR3 bases: TGTGCCAGCAGCTTTTTCGCCCAGTACTTC.

The rearrangement links TRBV21-1 to TRBJ1-1. TRBV21-1 is a pseudogene locus. This CDR3 is 9 amino acids long. DNA of the CDR3: TGTGCCAGCAGCCCAGCAGCTTTCTTT. It specifies CASSPAAFF.

The CDR3, as DNA: TGTGCCTGGAGTGTAAGTGGACACCGAACTAGCGGGAGACTCTACGAGCAGTACTTC. Protein: CAWSVSGHRTSGRLYEQYF. This rearrangement joins TRBV30 to TRBJ2-7, with 11 nucleotides matching TRBD2. This CDR3 has 19 amino acids. The ends lost 0 bases at V and 3 bases at J; junction bases unmatched: 16. From germline, CDR1 is GTSNPN and CDR2 SVGIG (reference sequence).

V gene TRBV4-2 combines with J gene TRBJ2-1, with 7 positions matching TRBD2. V lost 1 base, J lost 5 bases, and 11 bases stayed unmatched. Per the germline V gene, CDR1 is LGHNA and CDR2 is YNFKEQ. The CDR3 runs 17 residues. The DNA for the CDR3 is TGTGCCAGCAGCCAAGCCCCTGGCCTAGCGGCTAACAATGAGCAGTTCTTC. Protein: CASSQAPGLAANNEQFF.

V is TRBV14 and J is TRBJ2-3; 8 nucleotides align to TRBD2. The CDR3 is 20 amino acids. V lost 1 base, J lost 0 bases, and 15 bases stayed unmatched. The germline V gene encodes CDR1 SGHDN and CDR2 FVKESK. The CDR3 protein is CASSQGRLRRAGGSTDTQYF. Here the CDR3 DNA reads TGTGCCAGCAGCCAAGGGCGCCTTCGTCGGGCGGGAGGTAGCACAGATACGCAGTATTTT.

The rearrangement uses TRBV2 and TRBJ1-4; the D gene is possibly TRBD1 (5 bases). The CDR3 totals 13 residues. CDR1 is SNHLY and CDR2 is FYNNEI in the germline V gene. Trimming took off 5 bases at V and 7 bases at J, with 11 bases between the two ends. CDR3 residues: CASSSGLTEKLFF. The CDR3 region has the DNA TGTGCCAGCAGTTCAGGGCTAACTGAAAAACTGTTTTTT.

The rearrangement links TRBV6-1 to TRBJ2-7; D is undetermined. Germline values: CDR1 MNHNS, CDR2 SASEGT. The CDR3 is made up of 13 amino acids. Trimming stripped 3 bases from V and 0 bases from J, with 6 bases between. This CDR3 is CASSEESSYEQYF. The CDR3 DNA reads TGTGCCAGCAGTGAGGAAAGCTCCTACGAGCAGTACTTC.

The chain combines TRBV7-8 with TRBJ2-1, with 9 bases that match TRBD2. CDR1 is SGHVS and CDR2 is FQNEAQ in the germline V gene. V lost 6 bases, J lost 2 bases, and 8 bases stayed unmatched. The CDR3 consists of 16 residues. The chain's CDR3 is CASRRIAGAAYNEQFF. The CDR3 nucleotides read TGTGCCAGCAGACGGATAGCGGGAGCGGCCTACAATGAGCAGTTCTTC.

The rearrangement joins TRBV28 to TRBJ2-7; TRBD2 matches 9 bases. Germline V gene data show CDR1 as MDHEN and CDR2 as SYDVKM. The CDR3 covers 16 residues. V shed 5 bases and J 3 bases; nucleotides not matched to a gene: 11. CDR3 residues: CASSRLAEGVFYEQYF. The CDR3 DNA is TGTGCCAGCAGTCGACTAGCGGAGGGGGTTTTCTACGAGCAGTACTTC. Complete variable domain (other parts from reference TRBV28 and TRBJ2-7): DVKVTQSSRYLVKRTGEKVFLECVQDMDHENMFWYRQDPGLGLRLIYFSYDVKMKEKGDIPEGYSVSREKKERFSLILESASTNQTSMYLCASSRLAEGVFYEQYFGPGTRLTVT.

This chain joins TRBV14 and TRBJ2-6; D not resolved. The germline V gene encodes CDR1 SGHDN and CDR2 FVKESK. Trimming cost V 6 bases and J 0 bases, with 6 bases left between them. The length of the CDR3 is 14 residues. CDR3 nucleotide sequence: TGTGCCAGCAGGCCCAGCTCTGGGGCCAACGTCCTGACTTTC. Translation gives CASRPSSGANVLTF.

The rearrangement links TRBV15 to TRBJ2-1; 9 nucleotides match TRBD2. This CDR3 comprises 19 residues. V trimming: 3 bases; J trimming: 4 bases; junction bases outside the gene matches: 16. Germline V gene sequence: CDR1 LNHNV, CDR2 YYDKDF (reference sequence). This CDR3 is CATSRKRGKTSGLYNEQFF. The CDR3 bases are TGTGCCACCAGCAGGAAGCGGGGAAAGACTAGCGGACTATACAATGAGCAGTTCTTC.

This chain uses TRBV7-2 with TRBJ2-7, with D perhaps TRBD2 (5 bases). V gave up 4 bases and J gave up 0 bases, with 19 bases separating them. The V gene's germline CDR1 is SGHTA and CDR2 FQGNSA. CDR3 size: 17 residues. The CDR3 bases are TGTGCCAGCAGCTCAATACAGCAGAGGGCCAGCTCCTACGAGCAGTACTTC. This translates into CASSSIQQRASSYEQYF.

This rearrangement joins TRBV2 to TRBJ2-7, with 9 bases that match TRBD1. The CDR3 runs to 15 residues. J gave up 5 bases and V 5 bases, and 10 bases lay outside the gene matches. Germline CDR1 and CDR2: SNHLY and FYNNEI. CDR3 sequence: CASSSSGTGSHEQYF. The CDR3 DNA sequence: TGTGCCAGCAGTTCTTCCGGGACAGGGTCCCACGAGCAGTACTTC.

The V call is TRBV7-2, the J call TRBJ2-2; D is undetermined. V lost 5 bases to trimming and J lost 0 bases, with 16 bases between them. The length of the CDR3 is 17 residues. The germline V gene encodes CDR1 SGHTA and CDR2 FQGNSA. In DNA form, the CDR3 reads TGTGCCAGCAGCAGCAGGACGGTCACCGCGAACACCGGGGAGCTGTTTTTT. It translates to CASSSRTVTANTGELFF.

This sequence joins TRBV28 and TRBJ2-1; D is unresolved. Trimming cost V 6 bases and J 9 bases, with 12 bases left between them. The CDR3 contains 12 residues. Germline CDR1 and CDR2: MDHEN and SYDVKM. CDR3 loop: CASSGALVEQFF. Here the CDR3 DNA reads TGTGCCAGCAGCGGAGCCCTTGTTGAGCAGTTCTTC.

This clone was observed once. The chain combines TRBV2 with TRBJ1-6, with D maybe TRBD1 (6 bases). V was trimmed by 6 bases and J by 4 bases, leaving 10 bases between them. CDR3 length: 14 amino acids. The germline CDR1 and CDR2 sequences are SNHLY and FYNNEI. In nucleotides, the CDR3 is TGTGCCAGCAGGAGGGGGGGGTATAATTCACCCCTCCACTTT. Translated, it gives CASRRGGYNSPLHF.

This clone occurred a few times. This chain connects TRBV28 to TRBJ1-2; D perhaps matches TRBD1 (5 bases). Between the trimmed V and J ends, which lost 6 bases and 4 bases, there was a span of 12 bases. The CDR3 has 13 residues. Per the germline V gene, CDR1 is MDHEN and CDR2 is SYDVKM. The CDR3: CASSLDTTYGYTF. In nucleotides, the CDR3 is TGTGCCAGCAGCCTGGACACTACCTATGGCTACACCTTC.

The V and J genes are TRBV2 and TRBJ2-7; TRBD2 might be the D (5 bases). The V end was cut by 5 bases, the J end by 1 base, with 9 bases between. The CDR3 totals 13 residues. Germline values: CDR1 SNHLY, CDR2 FYNNEI. The CDR3 protein is CASSPRVSYEQYF. As DNA, the CDR3 is TGTGCCAGCAGTCCGCGGGTGTCCTACGAGCAGTACTTC.

The V gene is TRBV7-9, the J gene TRBJ2-7; the D gene is possibly TRBD1 (6 bases). Deletions cut 1 base from V and 6 bases from J, with 10 bases between. CDR1 and CDR2 from the germline V gene are SEHNR and FQNEAQ (reference sequence). The CDR3 runs 13 residues. CDR3 DNA: TGTGCCAGCAGCTTAGAAATCAGGGGCGAGCAGTACTTC. It encodes CASSLEIRGEQYF.

The sample holds one count of this clone. The chain carries TRBV19 and TRBJ2-7; the match to TRBD1 covers 8 bases. V was clipped by 5 bases and J by 3 bases; unmatched bases: 3. This CDR3 region has 13 residues. The V gene's germline CDR1 is LNHDA and CDR2 SQIVND (reference sequence). CDR3 in amino acids: CASSRDRYYEQYF. For the CDR3, the DNA is TGTGCCAGTAGTCGGGACAGGTACTACGAGCAGTACTTC.

The chain couples TRBV19 to TRBJ2-3; no reliable D call. V lost 5 bases and J lost 2, with 20 bases in between. Germline-derived CDR1 and CDR2 are LNHDA and SQIVND (reference sequence). This CDR3 has 17 residues. CDR3 region: CASSPRPTRRNTDTQYF. CDR3 in DNA: TGTGCCAGTAGTCCCCGCCCCACAAGAAGAAACACAGATACGCAGTATTTT.

The rearrangement links TRBV20-1 to TRBJ2-1; D may be TRBD2 (6 bases). Trimming pared 3 bases from V and 10 bases from J, leaving 25 bases between. The CDR3 sequence is 16 residues long. The V gene's germline CDR1 is DFQATT and CDR2 SNEGSKA (reference sequence). The CDR3 DNA sequence: TGCAGTGCTAGTTGGTTCTGGCGGGATCGCCCCACGGAGCAGTTCTTC. It yields the protein CSASWFWRDRPTEQFF.

The chain couples TRBV3-1 (or the pseudogene TRBV3-2) to TRBJ2-1, with 7 positions matching TRBD2. V trimming: 3 bases; J trimming: 2 bases; junction bases outside the gene matches: 7. Looked up from germline, CDR1 is LGHDT and CDR2 is YNNKEL (reference sequence). This CDR3 is built from 16 residues. CDR3 residues: CASSHSLAGAYNEQFF. The CDR3 nucleotides are TGTGCCAGCAGCCATTCGTTGGCGGGGGCCTACAATGAGCAGTTCTTC.

As DNA, the CDR3 is TGTGCCAGCAGCAGCGGGGGGGCCCTACACCATGAGCAGTTCTTC. Its translation: CASSSGGALHHEQFF. The V and J genes are TRBV7-3 and TRBJ2-1; 10 bases fit TRBD2. Germline V gives CDR1 SGHTA, CDR2 FQGTGA. This CDR3 has 15 amino acids. Germline trimming cut 5 bases from V and 8 bases from J; bases unmatched to any gene: 9.

This sequence joins TRBV18 and TRBJ2-2, with TRBD1 matching 9 bases. The CDR3 loop spans 15 amino acids. V gave up 6 bases and J gave up 3 bases; unmatched junction bases: 5. The germline V gene has CDR1 KGHSH and CDR2 LQKENI. CDR3: CASSQGQGYTGELFF. CDR3 in DNA: TGTGCCAGCTCTCAAGGACAGGGGTACACCGGGGAGCTGTTTTTT.

This chain links TRBV24-1 with TRBJ2-3, with D possibly being TRBD1 or TRBD2 (5 bases each). The V gene's germline CDR1 is KGHDR and CDR2 SFDVKD. V lost 5 bases to trimming and J lost 2 bases, with 16 bases between them. The CDR3 runs 16 residues. As DNA, the CDR3 is TGTGCCACCAGTGGGGGGTGGGGCCGCCCCACAGATACGCAGTATTTT. Protein: CATSGGWGRPTDTQYF.

This chain joins TRBV12-3 or TRBV12-4 and TRBJ2-2; D remains unclear. The CDR3 is 13 amino acids. V lost 5 bases and J lost 6, with 10 bases in between. As DNA, the CDR3 is TGTGCCAGCAGTCGGACCCTGCCCGGGGAGCTGTTTTTT. This codes for CASSRTLPGELFF.